These 10 T cell receptor beta chains were sequenced from one sample in a study of blood T cell repertoires in COVID-19. The table came from immunoSEQ multiplex PCR; TCRdb's copy has only in-frame clones and leaves some out. The sample has 60,000 to 70,000 clones; around 88% are singletons. The material sequenced was peripheral blood. The receptors come from a woman of 80 years or more with active COVID-19.

J is TRBJ2-1 and V is TRBV6-5; D perhaps matches TRBD2 (5 bases). V gave up 7 bases and J gave up 8 bases, with 15 bases separating them. This CDR3 is built from 13 residues. Germline lookup yields CDR1 MNHEY and CDR2 SVGAGI. CDR3 DNA: TGTGCCAGCACAGGAACCCATAGCGATGAGCAGTTCTTC. Protein product: CASTGTHSDEQFF.

The chain joins TRBV25-1 to TRBJ1-2; 11 bases match TRBD1. This CDR3 contains 13 residues. Trimming took 4 bases from V and 8 from J; bases not matched to a gene: 3. CDR1 and CDR2 from the germline V gene are MGHDK and SYGVNS. The CDR3 bases are TGTGCCAGCAGTGGGACAGGGGGCCGAGGCTACACCTTC. This translates into CASSGTGGRGYTF.

The chain is built from TRBV25-1 and TRBJ1-2, with unresolved D. Per germline, CDR1 MGHDK and CDR2 SYGVNS. This CDR3 is 16 amino acids long. With 3 bases removed from V and 6 bases from J, the gap between germline ends came to 20 bases. The CDR3 here is CASSEGLSGRRDGYTF. CDR3 DNA: TGTGCCAGCAGTGAGGGGTTATCCGGGAGAAGGGATGGCTACACCTTC.

For the CDR3, the DNA is TGTGCCAGCACCGCACTAGCGGGGGGGCCTAAGCGGGTCACCGGGGAGCTGTTTTTT. Encoded protein: CASTALAGGPKRVTGELFF. The chain couples TRBV2 to TRBJ2-2; TRBD2 matches 13 bases. Germline-derived CDR1 and CDR2 are SNHLY and FYNNEI. The CDR3 consists of 19 residues. Trimming at V came to 7 bases and at J to 4 bases, leaving 15 bases not matched to a gene. The full variable domain, its missing parts supplied by reference TRBV2 and TRBJ2-2, is EPEVTQTPSHQVTQMGQEVILRCVPISNHLYFYWYRQILGQKVEFLVSFYNNEISEKSEIFDDQFSVERPDGSNFTLKIRSTKLEDSAMYFCASTALAGGPKRVTGELFFGEGSRLTVL.

The gene calls are TRBV28 and TRBJ1-3, with D possibly being TRBD1 (5 bases). The V gene lost 7 bases and the J gene lost 5 bases, with 18 bases spanning the gap. This CDR3 region has 15 residues. CDR1 and CDR2 from the germline V gene are MDHEN and SYDVKM. Written as DNA, the CDR3 is TGTGCCAGCAAAACTCCAGGGCCCTTGCGAAACACCATATATTTT. Residues: CASKTPGPLRNTIYF.

J is TRBJ2-1 and V is TRBV7-3; 7 positions match TRBD2. CDR3 length equals 14 residues. Losses at the gene ends were 5 bases for V and 5 bases for J; bases not matched to a gene: 6. The germline V gene encodes CDR1 SGHTA and CDR2 FQGTGA. The CDR3 nucleotides read TGTGCCAGCAGCCGCCGCGGGGGTAACAATGAGCAGTTCTTC. Encoded protein: CASSRRGGNNEQFF.

The gene calls are TRBV15 and TRBJ1-2, with no clear D. The CDR3 has 12 amino acids. V was trimmed by 5 bases and J by 8 bases, leaving 12 bases between them. Looked up from germline, CDR1 is LNHNV and CDR2 is YYDKDF (reference sequence). In DNA form, the CDR3 reads TGTGCCACCAGCTTCCGGCCCGGGGGCTACACCTTC. Encoded protein: CATSFRPGGYTF.

The CDR3 DNA is TGTGCCAGTATAATAGTTGAAGCTTTCTTT. It codes for CASIIVEAFF. V gene TRBV19 combines with J gene TRBJ1-1, with D unresolved. This CDR3 has 10 amino acids. The germline V gene encodes CDR1 LNHDA and CDR2 SQIVND (reference sequence). V was clipped by 7 bases and J by 7 bases, with 7 bases between them.

This clone was counted between two and nine times. The V and J genes are TRBV7-2 and TRBJ1-5; 9 bases line up with TRBD1. CDR3 length: 15 residues. With V trimmed by 5 bases and J by 6 bases, 8 bases remained unmatched. Germline V gene sequence: CDR1 SGHTA, CDR2 FQGNSA. CDR3 amino acids: CASSQEGQGGQPQHF. The CDR3 DNA follows: TGTGCCAGCAGCCAGGAGGGACAGGGAGGTCAGCCCCAGCATTTT.

This chain connects TRBV4-2 to TRBJ1-2; 7 nucleotides align to TRBD1. This CDR3 comprises 13 residues. CDR1 is LGHNA and CDR2 is YNFKEQ in the germline V gene. J gave up 8 bases and V 0 bases, and 3 bases lay outside the gene matches. The CDR3 DNA follows: TGTGCCAGCAGCCAAGAAGGGGGCCGAGGCTACACCTTC. Amino acids: CASSQEGGRGYTF.